In this sample, the clone carrying this T cell receptor beta chain turned up a few times. Its antigen is as yet unknown. One end of the junction does not line up with germline, which may come from a read error. The CDR3 extends over 12 amino acids. The data derive from a study of T-cell memory formation after mild COVID-19. Whole-study results and caveats: Later expanders leaned toward CD4+, whereas clones contracting from day 15 to 85 were balanced CD4/CD8.

TCRdb recomputed calls from the 5' RACE reads with MiXCR, one row per CDR3 protein. The sample lists around 530,000 distinct CDR3 sequences, about a fifth occurring once. This sequence originates from an adult woman who had mild COVID-19 (a few samples of this study predate the infection). Cell type and time point are not known. Sequencing used PBMCs or a T cell subset sorted from them (not recorded which). The chain joins TRBV12-3 or TRBV12-4 to TRBJ1-3, with no clear D. The CDR3 is CASSFSGDTIYF. The CDR3 DNA is TGTGCCAGCAGTTTCAGTGGAGACACCATATATTTT.